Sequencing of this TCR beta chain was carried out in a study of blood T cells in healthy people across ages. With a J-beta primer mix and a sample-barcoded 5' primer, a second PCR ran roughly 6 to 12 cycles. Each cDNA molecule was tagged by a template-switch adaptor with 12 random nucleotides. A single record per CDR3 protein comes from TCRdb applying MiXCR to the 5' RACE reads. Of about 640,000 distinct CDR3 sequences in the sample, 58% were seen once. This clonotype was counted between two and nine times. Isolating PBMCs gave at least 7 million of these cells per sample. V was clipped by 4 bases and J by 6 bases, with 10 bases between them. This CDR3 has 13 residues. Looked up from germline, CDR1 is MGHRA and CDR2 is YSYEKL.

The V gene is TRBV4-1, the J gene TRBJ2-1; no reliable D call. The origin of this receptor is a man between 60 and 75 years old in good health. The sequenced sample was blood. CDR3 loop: CASSLKLFNEQFF. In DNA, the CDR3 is TGCGCCAGCAGCCTGAAGCTTTTCAATGAGCAGTTCTTC.